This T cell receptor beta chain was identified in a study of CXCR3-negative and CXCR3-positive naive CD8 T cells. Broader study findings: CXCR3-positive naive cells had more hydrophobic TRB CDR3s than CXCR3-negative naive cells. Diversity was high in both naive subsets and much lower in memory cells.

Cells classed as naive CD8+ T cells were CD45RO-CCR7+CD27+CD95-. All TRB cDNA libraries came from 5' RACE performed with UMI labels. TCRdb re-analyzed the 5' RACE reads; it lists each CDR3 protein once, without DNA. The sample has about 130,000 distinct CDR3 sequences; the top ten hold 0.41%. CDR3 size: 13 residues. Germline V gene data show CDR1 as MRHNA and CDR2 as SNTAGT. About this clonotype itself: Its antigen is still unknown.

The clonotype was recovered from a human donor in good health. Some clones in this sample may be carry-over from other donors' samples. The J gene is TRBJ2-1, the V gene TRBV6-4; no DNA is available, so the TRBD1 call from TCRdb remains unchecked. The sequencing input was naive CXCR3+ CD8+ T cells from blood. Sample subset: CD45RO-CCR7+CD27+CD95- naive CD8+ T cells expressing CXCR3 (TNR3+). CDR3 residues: CASSETGRGEQFF.